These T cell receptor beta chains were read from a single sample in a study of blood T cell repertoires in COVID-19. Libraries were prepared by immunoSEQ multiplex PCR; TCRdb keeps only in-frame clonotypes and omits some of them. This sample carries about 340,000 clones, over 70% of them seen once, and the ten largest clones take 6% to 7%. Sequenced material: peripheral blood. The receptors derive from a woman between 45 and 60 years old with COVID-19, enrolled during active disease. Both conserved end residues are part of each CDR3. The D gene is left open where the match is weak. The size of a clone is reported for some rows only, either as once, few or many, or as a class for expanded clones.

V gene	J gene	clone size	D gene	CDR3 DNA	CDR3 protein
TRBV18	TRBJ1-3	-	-	TGTGCCAGCTCCCACAGGGATGGAAACACCATATATTTT	CASSHRDGNTIYF
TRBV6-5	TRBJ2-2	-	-	TGTGCCAGCACCCCACAGAGAACGAACACCGGGGAGCTGTTTTTT	CASTPQRTNTGELFF
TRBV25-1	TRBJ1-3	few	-	TGTGCCAGCAGTCAGGAAAACACCATATATTTT	CASSQENTIYF
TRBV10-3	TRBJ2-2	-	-	TGTGCCATCAGTGAGACAGGTCAGGACACCGGGGAGCTGTTTTTT	CAISETGQDTGELFF
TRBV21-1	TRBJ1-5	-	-	TGTGCCAGCAGCAAAGGAACCAGAGAAGGGGACAATCAGCCCCAGCATTTT	CASSKGTREGDNQPQHF
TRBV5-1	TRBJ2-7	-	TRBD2	TGCGCCAGCAGCTTGGGTGGGACTAGCGGACACGAGCAGTACTTC	CASSLGGTSGHEQYF
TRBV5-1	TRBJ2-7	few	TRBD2	TGCGCCAGCAGCCCGGGACTAGCGGGAGACAGGGAGCAGTACTTC	CASSPGLAGDREQYF
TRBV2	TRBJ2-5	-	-	TGTGCCAGCCACCAATCACGGGGGTCGGGGGAGACCCAGTACTTC	CASHQSRGSGETQYF
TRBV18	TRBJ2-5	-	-	TGTGCCAGCTCACCTGAAAACTTTCAAGAGACCCAGTACTTC	CASSPENFQETQYF
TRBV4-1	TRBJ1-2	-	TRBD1	TGCGCCAGCAGCCAGAGGACCCCCGGGACAGGGGAGTATGGCTACACCTTC	CASSQRTPGTGEYGYTF
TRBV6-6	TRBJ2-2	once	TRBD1	TGTGCCAGCAGTCATCTGACAGGGTCCGGGGAGCTGTTTTTT	CASSHLTGSGELFF
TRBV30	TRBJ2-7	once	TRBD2	TGTGCCTGGCGGACTAGCGGGACGAACGAGCAGTACTTC	CAWRTSGTNEQYF
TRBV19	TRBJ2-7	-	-	TGTGCCAGTAGTTCTCGCGTGAGTCTCTCCTACGAGCAGTACTTC	CASSSRVSLSYEQYF
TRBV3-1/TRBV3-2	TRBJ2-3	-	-	TGTGCCAGCAGCCAAGAGACTAGTGGGGCAGATACGCAGTATTTT	CASSQETSGADTQYF
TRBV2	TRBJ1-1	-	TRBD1	TGTGCCAGCAGTCGCGACAGGGGGAGGTCTGAAGCTTTCTTT	CASSRDRGRSEAFF
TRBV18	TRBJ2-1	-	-	TGTGCCAGCTCACTACAGACCCGATCCAATGAGCAGTTCTTC	CASSLQTRSNEQFF
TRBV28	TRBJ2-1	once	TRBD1	TGTGCCAGCAGAAGGGACAGGGCTTATGAGCAGTTCTTC	CASRRDRAYEQFF
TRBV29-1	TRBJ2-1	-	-	TGCAGCGTAGAACGTTCCTACAATGAGCAGTTCTTC	CSVERSYNEQFF
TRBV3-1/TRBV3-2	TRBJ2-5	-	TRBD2	TGTGCCAGCAGCCAAAACCTAGCGGGAGCAGCGGAGACCCAGTACTTC	CASSQNLAGAAETQYF
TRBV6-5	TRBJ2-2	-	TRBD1	TGTGCCAGCCTAGACAGGGGGAACACCGGGGAGCTGTTTTTT	CASLDRGNTGELFF
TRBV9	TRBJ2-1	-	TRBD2	TGTGCCAGCAGCCCTAGGACTAGCGGTCTCTACAATGAGCAGTTCTTC	CASSPRTSGLYNEQFF
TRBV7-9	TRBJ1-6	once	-	TGTGCCAGCAGCACCGGGATTATCGGGGTTTCACCCCTCCACTTT	CASSTGIIGVSPLHF
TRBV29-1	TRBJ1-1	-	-	TGCAGCGTTGAGCGAAGTGGCACTGAAGCTTTCTTT	CSVERSGTEAFF
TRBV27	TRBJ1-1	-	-	TGTGCCAGCAGTTTACAGGGATCTCACACTGAAGCTTTCTTT	CASSLQGSHTEAFF
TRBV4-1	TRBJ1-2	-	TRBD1	TGCGCCAGCAGCCTCGCAGGGACAGGGACGAGGTATGGCTACACCTTC	CASSLAGTGTRYGYTF
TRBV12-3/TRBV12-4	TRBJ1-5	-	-	TGTGCCAGCAGTTTACAGCGGCTCCAGCATTTT	CASSLQRLQHF
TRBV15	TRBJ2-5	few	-	TGTGCCACCAGCAGGGGACGGCTAGCGTCCGAAGAGACCCAGTACTTC	CATSRGRLASEETQYF
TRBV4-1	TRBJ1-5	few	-	TGCGCCAGCAGCCAAGAGGGAGGACTCACAATCAGCCCCCAGCATTTT	CASSQEGGLTISPQHF
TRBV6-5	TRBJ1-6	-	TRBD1	TGTGCCAGCAGTTACCGTAACAGGGGGCTATCACCCCTCCACTTT	CASSYRNRGLSPLHF
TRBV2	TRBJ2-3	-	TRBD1	TGTGCCAGCGACCGGGACAGGAGCACAGATACGCAGTATTTT	CASDRDRSTDTQYF
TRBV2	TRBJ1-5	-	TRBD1	TGTGCCAGCAAAGGGCAGGGGGTCAATCAGCCCCAGCATTTT	CASKGQGVNQPQHF
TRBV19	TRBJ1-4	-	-	TGTGCCAGTAGTTCCTGGTCAGGGCAGACAACTAATGAAAAACTGTTTTTT	CASSSWSGQTTNEKLFF
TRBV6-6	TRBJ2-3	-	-	TGTGCCAGCACCCGAGGGCTGGGGAGCACAGATACGCAGTATTTT	CASTRGLGSTDTQYF
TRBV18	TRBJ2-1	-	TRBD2	TGTGCCAGCTCCCAAACTAGCGGAGGGGACAATGAGCAGTTCTTC	CASSQTSGGDNEQFF
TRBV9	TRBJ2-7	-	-	TGTGCCAGCAGCGACGACTCGCAAATGGACGAGCAGTACTTC	CASSDDSQMDEQYF
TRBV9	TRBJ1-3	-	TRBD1	TGTGCCAGCAGCGAGAGACAGGGTGTCCGCGGAAACACCATATATTTT	CASSERQGVRGNTIYF
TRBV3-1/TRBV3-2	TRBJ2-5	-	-	TGTGCCAGCAGTTACAAAAGTGCTTTGAGGGGGTCCCCAGGGACCCAGTACTTC	CASSYKSALRGSPGTQYF
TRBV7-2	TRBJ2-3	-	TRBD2	TGTGCCAGCAGCTTAGGTGGGGGGGCAGATACGCAGTATTTT	CASSLGGGADTQYF
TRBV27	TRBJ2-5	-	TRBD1	TGTGCCAGCAGCCCACCTCGACAGGGGGCGGCCCAAGAGACCCAGTACTTC	CASSPPRQGAAQETQYF
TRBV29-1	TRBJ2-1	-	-	TGCAGCGGTAGACGGAGTTCTCATGAGCAGTTCTTC	CSGRRSSHEQFF
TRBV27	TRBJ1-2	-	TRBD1	TGTGCCAGCAGTCCCTGGGGACAGCCCGGGGGCGGCTACACCTTC	CASSPWGQPGGGYTF